Shown below are 6 T cell receptor beta chains from a single sample sequenced in a study of blood T cell repertoires in COVID-19. Some clones are missing from TCRdb's copy, which holds only in-frame ones; the method was immunoSEQ multiplex PCR. The sample consists of around 230,000 clones, 82% of them appearing once. Sequenced: PBMCs or T cells enriched from blood (not recorded which). These receptors came from a man aged 40-55 years who had recovered from COVID-19.

CDR3 residues: CASSLRRGDTEAFF. In DNA, the CDR3 is TGTGCCAGCAGCTTAAGGCGGGGGGACACTGAAGCTTTCTTT. V is TRBV11-3 and J is TRBJ1-1; D might be TRBD1 (5 bases). The length of the CDR3 is 14 residues. V lost 2 bases and J 3 bases, leaving 10 bases between the germline ends. Germline loops: CDR1 SGHNT, CDR2 YENEEA.

The V and J genes are TRBV6-6 and TRBJ2-1; no definite D call. CDR3 length equals 13 residues. Germline V gives CDR1 MNHNY, CDR2 SVGAGI (reference sequence). V lost 0 bases to trimming and J lost 6 bases, with 6 bases between them. CDR3 coding DNA: TGTGCCAGCAGTTACTCGAATAGCAATGAGCAGTTCTTC. Protein: CASSYSNSNEQFF.

The rearrangement joins TRBV3-1 (or the pseudogene TRBV3-2) to TRBJ1-1; possibly TRBD1 for D (5 bases). V lost 4 bases and J 5 bases, leaving 17 bases between the germline ends. Germline V gene lookup returns CDR1 LGHDT and CDR2 YNNKEL (reference sequence). The CDR3 is 15 residues long. The CDR3: CASSLSWQGRTEAFF. The CDR3 coding sequence is TGTGCCAGCAGCCTAAGCTGGCAGGGCAGGACTGAAGCTTTCTTT.

This chain joins TRBV21-1 and TRBJ2-2; TRBD2, the table's D call, lacks a check against the DNA. TRBV21-1 is a pseudogene locus. The CDR3 extends over 20 amino acids. The CDR3 sequence: CASSSQGLAKDGICTGELFF. For the CDR3, the DNA is TGTGCCAGCAGCAGTCAAGGTCTAGCGAAAGACGGAATCTGCACCGGGGAGCTGTTTTTT.

This clone was counted between two and nine times. V and J are TRBV9 and TRBJ2-3; 10 bases match TRBD2. The CDR3 sequence is 17 residues long. CDR1 is SGDLS, CDR2 YYNGEE, per germline. V lost 0 bases and J lost 1; bases outside the gene matches: 5. CDR3 DNA: TGTGCCAGCAGCGTAGAGCAAGGACTAGCGGGCACAGATACGCAGTATTTT. Translation: CASSVEQGLAGTDTQYF.

This clone was found a few times. The chain employs TRBV12-3 or TRBV12-4 and TRBJ1-5; TRBD1 matches at 8 bases. The CDR3 is 13 amino acids. V lost 5 bases to trimming and J lost 7 bases; unmatched junction nucleotides: 4. The CDR3 is CASSNRTGQPQHF. CDR3 sequence (DNA): TGTGCCAGCAGTAATCGGACAGGGCAGCCCCAGCATTTT.